This TCR beta chain was recorded in a study of blood T cells in healthy people across ages. The study, taken as a whole, reports: While age rose, TCR beta diversity per million T cells dropped in a roughly linear way.

With 4 bases removed from V and 4 bases from J, the gap between germline ends came to 19 bases. CDR1 is LGHNA, CDR2 YNFKEQ, per germline. The CDR3 is 16 residues long. Concerning this clonotype itself: Its matching antigen is unknown.

PCR was performed a second time for 7 to 11 cycles using a sample-barcoded 5' primer and a J-beta primer mix. TCRdb recomputed calls from the 5' RACE reads with MiXCR, one row per CDR3 protein. The sample comprises roughly 1.9 million distinct CDR3 sequences, roughly 43% of which are singletons, and under 25% rests with the top ten. The sample taken for sequencing was blood. The clonotype originates from a human donor in good health. V gene TRBV4-2 combines with J gene TRBJ2-5; D might be TRBD2 (6 bases). As DNA, the CDR3 is TGTGCCAGCAGCCTCGGTATAGGGGATAGCGGAGAGACCCAGTACTTC. Translating gives CASSLGIGDSGETQYF.